This TCR beta chain was observed in a study of cytomegalovirus exposure and HLA in healthy donors. Study in general: HLA-typed donors were the source of about 85 million unique TCRs held in an early data release. Study conclusions and caveats: Researchers reported from a later analysis that most CMV-associated TCR beta chains appeared HLA-restricted. Based on reports, TCR beta sequences accurately predicted HLA-A and HLA-B alleles for most subjects.

As for this clone: Its antigen is still unknown.

The V and J ends lost 0 bases and 2 bases respectively, with 14 bases between them. The CDR3 covers 16 residues. The germline V gene has CDR1 MNHNS and CDR2 SASEGT. Both 60 Vbeta primers and 13 Jbeta primers went into the PCR. This table comes from immunoSEQ multiplex PCR, and its TCRdb copy is limited to in-frame clones, with some not included. The table includes fewer than 150,000 clones, 82% detected once. The sample consisted of PBMCs. This sequence was found in a male donor in good health and CMV-seronegative. The V call is TRBV6-1, the J call TRBJ2-7; TRBD2 might be the D (5 bases). DNA for the CDR3: TGTGCCAGCAGTGAAGCGCCGGGGATTGGGACCTACGAGCAGTACTTC. Translating gives CASSEAPGIGTYEQYF.